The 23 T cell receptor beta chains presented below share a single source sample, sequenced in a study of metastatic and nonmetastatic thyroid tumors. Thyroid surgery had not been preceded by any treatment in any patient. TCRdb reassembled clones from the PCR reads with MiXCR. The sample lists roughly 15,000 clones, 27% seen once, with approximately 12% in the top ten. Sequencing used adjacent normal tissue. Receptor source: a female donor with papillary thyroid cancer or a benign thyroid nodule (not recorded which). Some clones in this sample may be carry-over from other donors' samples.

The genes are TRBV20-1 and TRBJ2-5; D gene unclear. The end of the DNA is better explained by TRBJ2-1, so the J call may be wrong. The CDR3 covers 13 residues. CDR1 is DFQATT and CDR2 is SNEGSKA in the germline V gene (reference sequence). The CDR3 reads CSASKADANEQFF. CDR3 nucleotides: TGCAGTGCTAGTAAGGCGGATGCCAATGAGCAGTTCTTC.

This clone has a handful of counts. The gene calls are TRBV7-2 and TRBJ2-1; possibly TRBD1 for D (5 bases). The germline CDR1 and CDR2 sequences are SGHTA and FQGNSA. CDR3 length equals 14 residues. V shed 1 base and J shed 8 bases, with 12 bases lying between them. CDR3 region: CASSLGPGQDEQFF. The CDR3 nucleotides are TGTGCCAGCAGCTTAGGACCAGGGCAGGATGAGCAGTTCTTC.

CDR3 in amino acids: CASTLSAGLNEQFF. The DNA of the CDR3 is TGTGCCAGCACCCTTTCGGCAGGACTCAATGAGCAGTTCTTC. The V gene is TRBV2, the J gene TRBJ2-1; a weak D match, TRBD2 (5 bases). CDR3 length: 14 residues. Germline CDR1 and CDR2: SNHLY and FYNNEI. Trimming removed 7 bases at V and 6 bases at J, with 16 bases between.

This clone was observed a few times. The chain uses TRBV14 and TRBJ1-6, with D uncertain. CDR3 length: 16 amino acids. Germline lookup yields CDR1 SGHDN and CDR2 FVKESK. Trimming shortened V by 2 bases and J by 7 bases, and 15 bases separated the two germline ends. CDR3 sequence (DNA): TGTGCCAGCAGCCAATACCTCGGCGCGTACAATTCACCCCTCCACTTT. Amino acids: CASSQYLGAYNSPLHF.

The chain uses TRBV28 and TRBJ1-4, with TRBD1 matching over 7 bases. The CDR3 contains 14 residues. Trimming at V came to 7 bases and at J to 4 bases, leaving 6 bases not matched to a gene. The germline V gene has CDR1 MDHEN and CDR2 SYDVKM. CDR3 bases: TGTGCCAGCACTGGCGGGACAGATAATGAAAAACTGTTTTTT. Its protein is CASTGGTDNEKLFF.

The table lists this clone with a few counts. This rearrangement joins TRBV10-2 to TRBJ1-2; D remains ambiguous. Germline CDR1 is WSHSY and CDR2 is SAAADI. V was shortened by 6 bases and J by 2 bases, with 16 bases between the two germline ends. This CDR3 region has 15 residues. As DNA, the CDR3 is TGCGCCAGCAGAGTCGGGGTTAACTTCAACTATGGCTACACCTTC. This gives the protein CASRVGVNFNYGYTF.

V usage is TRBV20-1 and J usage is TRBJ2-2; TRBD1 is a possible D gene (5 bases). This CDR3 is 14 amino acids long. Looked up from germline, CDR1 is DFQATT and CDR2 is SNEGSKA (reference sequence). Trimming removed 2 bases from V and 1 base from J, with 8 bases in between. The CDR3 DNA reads TGCAGTGCTAGACTTCAGGGGAACACCGGGGAGCTGTTTTTT. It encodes CSARLQGNTGELFF.

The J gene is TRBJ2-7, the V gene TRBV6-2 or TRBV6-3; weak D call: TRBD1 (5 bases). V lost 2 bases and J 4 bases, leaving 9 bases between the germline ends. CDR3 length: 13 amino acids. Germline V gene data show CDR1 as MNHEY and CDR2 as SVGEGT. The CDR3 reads CASSYRGGYEQYF. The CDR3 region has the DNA TGTGCCAGCAGTTACAGGGGTGGTTACGAGCAGTACTTC.

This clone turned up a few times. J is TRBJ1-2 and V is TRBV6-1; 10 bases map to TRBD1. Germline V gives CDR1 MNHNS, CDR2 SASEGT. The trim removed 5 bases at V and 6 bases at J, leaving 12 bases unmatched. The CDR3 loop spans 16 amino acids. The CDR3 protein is CASSKGAGTGEDGYTF. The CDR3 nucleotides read TGTGCCAGCAGTAAAGGAGCCGGGACAGGGGAAGATGGCTACACCTTC.

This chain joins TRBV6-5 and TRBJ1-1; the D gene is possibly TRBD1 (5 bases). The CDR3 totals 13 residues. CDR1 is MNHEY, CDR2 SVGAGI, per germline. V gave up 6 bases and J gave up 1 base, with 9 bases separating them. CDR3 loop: CASSYGGNTEAFF. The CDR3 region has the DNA TGTGCCAGCAGCTATGGGGGGAACACTGAAGCTTTCTTT.

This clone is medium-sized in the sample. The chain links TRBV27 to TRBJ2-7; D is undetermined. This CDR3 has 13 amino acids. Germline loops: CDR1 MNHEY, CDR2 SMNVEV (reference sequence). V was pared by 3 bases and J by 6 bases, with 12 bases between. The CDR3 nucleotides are TGTGCCAGCAGTTTTTCGAGATCCGCCGAGCAGTACTTC. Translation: CASSFSRSAEQYF.

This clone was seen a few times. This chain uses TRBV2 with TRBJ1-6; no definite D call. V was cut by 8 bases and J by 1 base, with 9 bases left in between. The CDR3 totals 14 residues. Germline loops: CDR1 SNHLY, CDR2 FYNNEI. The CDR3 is CASRERSYNSPLHF. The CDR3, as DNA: TGTGCCAGCCGGGAAAGGTCCTATAATTCACCCCTCCACTTT.

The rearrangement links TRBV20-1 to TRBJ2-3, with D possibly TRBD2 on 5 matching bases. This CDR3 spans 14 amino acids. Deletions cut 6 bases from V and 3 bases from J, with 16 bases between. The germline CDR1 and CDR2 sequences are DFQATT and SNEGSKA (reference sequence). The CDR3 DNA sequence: TGCAGTGCCAGTTCGGGGTTAAGGACAGATACGCAGTATTTT. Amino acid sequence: CSASSGLRTDTQYF.

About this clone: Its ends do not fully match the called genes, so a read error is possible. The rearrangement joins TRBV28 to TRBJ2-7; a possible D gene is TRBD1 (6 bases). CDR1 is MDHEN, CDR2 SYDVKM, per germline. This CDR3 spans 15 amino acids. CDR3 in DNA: TGTGCCAGCAGCGGGGCAGACAGGAGCTCCTACGAGCAGTGCTTC. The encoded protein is CASSGADRSSYEQCF.

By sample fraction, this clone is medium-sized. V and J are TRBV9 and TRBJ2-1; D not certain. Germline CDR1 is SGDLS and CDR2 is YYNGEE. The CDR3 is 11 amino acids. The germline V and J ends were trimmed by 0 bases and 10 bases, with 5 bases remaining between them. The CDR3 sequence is CASSVADEQFF. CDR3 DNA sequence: TGTGCCAGCAGCGTAGCAGACGAGCAGTTCTTC.

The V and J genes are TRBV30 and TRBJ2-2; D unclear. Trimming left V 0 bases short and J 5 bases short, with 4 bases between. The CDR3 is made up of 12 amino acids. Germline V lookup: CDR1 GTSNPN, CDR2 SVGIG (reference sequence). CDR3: CAWSVRTGELFF. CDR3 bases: TGTGCCTGGAGTGTACGGACCGGGGAGCTGTTTTTT.

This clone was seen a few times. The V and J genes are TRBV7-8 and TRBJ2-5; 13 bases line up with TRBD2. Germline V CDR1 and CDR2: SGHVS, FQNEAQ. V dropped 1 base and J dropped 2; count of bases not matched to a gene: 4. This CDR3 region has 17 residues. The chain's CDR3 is CASSLGLAGGPQETQYF. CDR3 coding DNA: TGTGCCAGCAGCTTAGGACTAGCGGGAGGTCCACAAGAGACCCAGTACTTC.

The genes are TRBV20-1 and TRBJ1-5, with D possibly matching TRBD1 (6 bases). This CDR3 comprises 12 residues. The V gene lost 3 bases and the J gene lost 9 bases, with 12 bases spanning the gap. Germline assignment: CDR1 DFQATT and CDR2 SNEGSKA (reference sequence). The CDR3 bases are TGCAGTGCTAGGGGGAGGGGGACGCCCCAGCATTTT. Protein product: CSARGRGTPQHF.

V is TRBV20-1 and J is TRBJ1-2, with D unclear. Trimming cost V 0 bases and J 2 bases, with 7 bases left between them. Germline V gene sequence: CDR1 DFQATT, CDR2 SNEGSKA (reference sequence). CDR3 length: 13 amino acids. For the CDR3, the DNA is TGCAGTGCTAGAGATACGGAGAACTATGGCTACACCTTC. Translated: CSARDTENYGYTF.

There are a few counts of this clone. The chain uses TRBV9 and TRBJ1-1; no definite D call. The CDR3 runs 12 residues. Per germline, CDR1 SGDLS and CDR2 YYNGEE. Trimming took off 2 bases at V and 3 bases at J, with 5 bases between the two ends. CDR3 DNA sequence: TGTGCCAGCAGCGTCATCCACACTGAAGCTTTCTTT. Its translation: CASSVIHTEAFF.

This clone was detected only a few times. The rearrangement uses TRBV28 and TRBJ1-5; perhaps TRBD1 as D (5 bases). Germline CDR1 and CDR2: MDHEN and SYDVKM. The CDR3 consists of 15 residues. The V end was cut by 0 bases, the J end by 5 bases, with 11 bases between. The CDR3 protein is CASSLWAGRDQPQHF. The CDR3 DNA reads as TGTGCCAGCAGTTTATGGGCAGGGCGAGATCAGCCCCAGCATTTT. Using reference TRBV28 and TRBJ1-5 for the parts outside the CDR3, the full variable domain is DVKVTQSSRYLVKRTGEKVFLECVQDMDHENMFWYRQDPGLGLRLIYFSYDVKMKEKGDIPEGYSVSREKKERFSLILESASTNQTSMYLCASSLWAGRDQPQHFGDGTRLSIL.

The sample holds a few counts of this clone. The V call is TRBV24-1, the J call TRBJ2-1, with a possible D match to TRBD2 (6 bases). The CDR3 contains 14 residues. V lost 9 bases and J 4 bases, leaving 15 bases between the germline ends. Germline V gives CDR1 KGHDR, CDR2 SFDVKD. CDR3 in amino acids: CATSSSGDYNEQFF. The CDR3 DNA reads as TGTGCCACCTCCTCCTCGGGGGATTACAATGAGCAGTTCTTC.

CDR3 residues: CSARDTSGGVKTGELFF. As DNA, the CDR3 is TGCAGTGCTAGGGACACTAGCGGGGGGGTGAAAACCGGGGAGCTGTTTTTT. The V gene is TRBV20-1, the J gene TRBJ2-2, with 13 bases aligning to TRBD2. Trimming cost V 3 bases and J 5 bases; bases outside gene matches: 9. The CDR3 has 17 amino acids. Per the germline V gene, CDR1 is DFQATT and CDR2 is SNEGSKA (reference sequence).